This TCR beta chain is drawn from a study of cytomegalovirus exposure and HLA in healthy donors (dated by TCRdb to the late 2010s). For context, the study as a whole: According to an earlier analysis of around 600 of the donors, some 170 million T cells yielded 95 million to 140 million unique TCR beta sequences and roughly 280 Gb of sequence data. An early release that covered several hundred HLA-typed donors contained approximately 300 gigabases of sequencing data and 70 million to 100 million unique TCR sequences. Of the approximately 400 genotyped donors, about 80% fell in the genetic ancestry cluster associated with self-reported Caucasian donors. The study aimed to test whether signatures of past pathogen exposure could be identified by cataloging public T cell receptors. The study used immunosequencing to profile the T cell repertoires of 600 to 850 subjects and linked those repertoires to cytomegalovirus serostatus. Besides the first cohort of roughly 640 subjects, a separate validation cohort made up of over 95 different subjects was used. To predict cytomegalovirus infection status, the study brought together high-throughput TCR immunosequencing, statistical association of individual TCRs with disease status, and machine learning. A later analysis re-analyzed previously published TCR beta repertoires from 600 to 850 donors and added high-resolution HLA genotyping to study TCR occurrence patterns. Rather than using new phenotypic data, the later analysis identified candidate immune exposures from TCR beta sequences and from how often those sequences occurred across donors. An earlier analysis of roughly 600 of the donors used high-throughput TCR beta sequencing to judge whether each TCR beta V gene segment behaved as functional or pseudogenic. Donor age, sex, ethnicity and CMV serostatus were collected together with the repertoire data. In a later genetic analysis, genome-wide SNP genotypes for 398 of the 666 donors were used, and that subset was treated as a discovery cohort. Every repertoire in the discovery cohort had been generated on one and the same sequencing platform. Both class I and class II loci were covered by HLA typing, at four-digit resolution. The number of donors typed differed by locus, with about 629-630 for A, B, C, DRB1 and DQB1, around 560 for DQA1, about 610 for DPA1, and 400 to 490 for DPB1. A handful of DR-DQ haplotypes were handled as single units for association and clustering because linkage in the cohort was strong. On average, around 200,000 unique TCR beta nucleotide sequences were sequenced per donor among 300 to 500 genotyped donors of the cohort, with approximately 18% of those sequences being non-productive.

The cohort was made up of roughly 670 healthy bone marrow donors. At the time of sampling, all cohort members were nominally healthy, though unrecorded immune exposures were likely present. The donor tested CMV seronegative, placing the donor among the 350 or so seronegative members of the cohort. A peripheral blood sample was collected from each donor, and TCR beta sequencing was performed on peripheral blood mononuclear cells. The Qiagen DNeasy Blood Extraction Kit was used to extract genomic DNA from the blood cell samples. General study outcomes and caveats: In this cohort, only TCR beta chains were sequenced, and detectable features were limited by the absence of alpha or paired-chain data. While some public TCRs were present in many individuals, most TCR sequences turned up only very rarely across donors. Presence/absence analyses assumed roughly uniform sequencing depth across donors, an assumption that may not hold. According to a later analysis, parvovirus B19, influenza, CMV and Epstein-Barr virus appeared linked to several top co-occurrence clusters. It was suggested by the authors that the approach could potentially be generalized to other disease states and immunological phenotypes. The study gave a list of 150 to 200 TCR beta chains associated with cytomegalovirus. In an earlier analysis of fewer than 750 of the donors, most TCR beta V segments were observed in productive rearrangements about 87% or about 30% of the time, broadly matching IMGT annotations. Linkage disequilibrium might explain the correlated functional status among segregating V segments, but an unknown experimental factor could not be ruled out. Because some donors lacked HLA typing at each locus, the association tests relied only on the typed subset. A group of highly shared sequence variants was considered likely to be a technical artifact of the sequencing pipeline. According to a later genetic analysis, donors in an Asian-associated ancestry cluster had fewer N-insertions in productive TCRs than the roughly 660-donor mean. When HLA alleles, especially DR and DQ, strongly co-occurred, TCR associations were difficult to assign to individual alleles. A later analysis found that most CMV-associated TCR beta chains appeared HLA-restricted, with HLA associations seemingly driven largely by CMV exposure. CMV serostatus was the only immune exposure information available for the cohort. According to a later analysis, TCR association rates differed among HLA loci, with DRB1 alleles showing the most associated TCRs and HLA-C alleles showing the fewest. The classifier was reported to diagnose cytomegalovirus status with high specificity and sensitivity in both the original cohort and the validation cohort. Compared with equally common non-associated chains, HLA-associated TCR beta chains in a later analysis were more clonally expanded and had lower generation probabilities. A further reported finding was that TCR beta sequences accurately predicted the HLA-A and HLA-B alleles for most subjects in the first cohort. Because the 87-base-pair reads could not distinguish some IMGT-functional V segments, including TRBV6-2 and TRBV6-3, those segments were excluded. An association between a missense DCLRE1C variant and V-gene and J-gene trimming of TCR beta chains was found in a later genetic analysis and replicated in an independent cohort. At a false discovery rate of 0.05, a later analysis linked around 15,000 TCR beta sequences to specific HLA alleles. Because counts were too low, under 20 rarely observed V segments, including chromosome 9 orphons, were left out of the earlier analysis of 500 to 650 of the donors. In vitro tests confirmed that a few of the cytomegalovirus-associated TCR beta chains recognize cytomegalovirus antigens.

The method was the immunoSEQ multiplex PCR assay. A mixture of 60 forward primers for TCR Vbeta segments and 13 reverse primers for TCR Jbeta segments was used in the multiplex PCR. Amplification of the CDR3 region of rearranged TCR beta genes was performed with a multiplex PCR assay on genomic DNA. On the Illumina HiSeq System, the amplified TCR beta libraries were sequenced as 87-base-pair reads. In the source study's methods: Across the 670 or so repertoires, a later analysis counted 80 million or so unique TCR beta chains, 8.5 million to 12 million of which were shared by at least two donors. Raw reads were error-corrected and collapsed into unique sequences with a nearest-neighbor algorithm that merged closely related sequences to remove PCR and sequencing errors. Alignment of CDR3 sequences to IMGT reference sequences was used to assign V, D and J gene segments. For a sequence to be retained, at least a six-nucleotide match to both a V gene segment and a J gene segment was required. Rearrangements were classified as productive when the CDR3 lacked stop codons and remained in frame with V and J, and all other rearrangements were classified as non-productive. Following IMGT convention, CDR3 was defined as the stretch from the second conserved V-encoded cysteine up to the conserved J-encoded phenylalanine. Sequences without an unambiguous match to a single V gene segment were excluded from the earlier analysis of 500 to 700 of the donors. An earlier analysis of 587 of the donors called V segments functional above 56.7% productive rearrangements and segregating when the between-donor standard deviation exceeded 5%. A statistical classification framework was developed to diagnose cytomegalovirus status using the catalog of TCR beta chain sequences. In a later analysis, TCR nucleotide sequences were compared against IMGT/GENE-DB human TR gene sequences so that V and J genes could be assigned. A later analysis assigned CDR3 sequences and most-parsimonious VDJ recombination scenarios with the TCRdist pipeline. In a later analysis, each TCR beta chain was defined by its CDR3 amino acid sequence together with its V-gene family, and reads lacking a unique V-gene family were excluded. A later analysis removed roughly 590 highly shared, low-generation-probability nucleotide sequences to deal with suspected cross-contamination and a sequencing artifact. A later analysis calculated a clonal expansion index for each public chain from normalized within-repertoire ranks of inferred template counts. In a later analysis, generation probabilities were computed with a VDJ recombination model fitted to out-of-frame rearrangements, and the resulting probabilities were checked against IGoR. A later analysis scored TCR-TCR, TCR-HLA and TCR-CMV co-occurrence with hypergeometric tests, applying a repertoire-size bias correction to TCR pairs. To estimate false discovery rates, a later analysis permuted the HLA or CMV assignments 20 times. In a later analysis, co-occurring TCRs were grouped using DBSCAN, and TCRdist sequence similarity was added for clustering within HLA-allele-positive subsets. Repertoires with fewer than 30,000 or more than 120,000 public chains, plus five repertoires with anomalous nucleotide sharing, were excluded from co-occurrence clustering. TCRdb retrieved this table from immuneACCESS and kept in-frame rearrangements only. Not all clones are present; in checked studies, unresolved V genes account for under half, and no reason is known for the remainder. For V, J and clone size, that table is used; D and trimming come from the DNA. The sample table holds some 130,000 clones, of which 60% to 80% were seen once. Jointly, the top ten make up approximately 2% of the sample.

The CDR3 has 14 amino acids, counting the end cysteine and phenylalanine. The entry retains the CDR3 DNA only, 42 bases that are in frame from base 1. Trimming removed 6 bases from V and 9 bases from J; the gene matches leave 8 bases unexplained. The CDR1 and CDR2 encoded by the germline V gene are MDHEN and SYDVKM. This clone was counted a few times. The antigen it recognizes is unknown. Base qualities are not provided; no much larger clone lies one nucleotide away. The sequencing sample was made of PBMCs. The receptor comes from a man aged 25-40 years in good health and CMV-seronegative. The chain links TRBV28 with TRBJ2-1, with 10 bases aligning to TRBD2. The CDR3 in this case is CASSKLAGNPEQFF. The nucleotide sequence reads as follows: TGTGCCAGCAGCAAACTAGCGGGGAACCCTGAGCAGTTCTTC.